This TCR beta chain derives from a study of CD4 T cells in relation to SARS-CoV-2 and coronaviruses. Before the COVID-19 pandemic, during about 2011-2018, CD4+ T cells were taken from unexposed donors. CD4+ T cells were isolated from the cells after 10 days of culture. The CDR3 loop spans 16 amino acids. V was pared by 8 bases and J by 7 bases, with 16 bases of the junction left unmatched. Germline assignment: CDR1 MNHEY and CDR2 SMNVEV (reference sequence). Clones were sequenced by immunoSEQ multiplex PCR, and TCRdb holds only the in-frame ones, with some missing. The sample lists some 27,000 clones, just under 75% occurring once. In the case of this clone: Its antigen is as yet unknown.

This chain connects TRBV27 to TRBJ2-1; 8 nucleotides match TRBD1. The sequence was obtained from a human donor in good health. Sequencing was performed on CD4+ T cells from PBMCs, cultured in vitro. CDR3 loop: CASSLALGTGTNEQFF. Written as DNA, the CDR3 is TGTGCCAGCTCCCTGGCGTTAGGGACAGGTACAAATGAGCAGTTCTTC.